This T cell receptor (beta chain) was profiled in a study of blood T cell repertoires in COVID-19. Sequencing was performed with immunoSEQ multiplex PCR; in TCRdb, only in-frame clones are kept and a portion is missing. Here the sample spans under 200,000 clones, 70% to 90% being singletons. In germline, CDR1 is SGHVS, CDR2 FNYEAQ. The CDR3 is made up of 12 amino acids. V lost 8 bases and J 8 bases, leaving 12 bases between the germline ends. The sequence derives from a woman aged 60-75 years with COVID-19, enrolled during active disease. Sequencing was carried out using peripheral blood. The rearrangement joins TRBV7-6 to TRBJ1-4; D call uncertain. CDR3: CASADWREKLFF. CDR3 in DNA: TGTGCCAGCGCTGATTGGCGGGAAAAACTGTTTTTT.